These 28 T cell receptor beta chains were all obtained from the same sample, sequenced in a study of T cells in Graves' hyperthyroidism and ophthalmopathy. What was amplified from RNA transcripts were TCR beta CDR3 regions. First-round RT-PCR of the TCR CDR3 relied on the HTBI primer set. A single record per CDR3 protein comes from TCRdb applying MiXCR to the multiplex PCR reads. Of over 700,000 distinct CDR3 sequences detected, around 19% appear once; the ten largest clones hold about a sixth. The specimen sequenced was blood. These receptors all come from a woman in her fifties or sixties with Graves' hyperthyroidism that later progressed to Graves' ophthalmopathy.

This chain joins TRBV6-5 and TRBJ2-7; TRBD1 aligns across 9 bases. This CDR3 spans 15 amino acids. The V segment lost 2 bases and the J segment 3 bases; nucleotides outside the gene matches: 5. Per the germline V gene, CDR1 is MNHEY and CDR2 is SVGAGI. CDR3 sequence reads: CASSYQPGQGYEQYF. CDR3 coding DNA: TGTGCCAGCAGTTACCAGCCGGGACAGGGCTACGAGCAGTACTTC.

The genes are TRBV11-2 and TRBJ1-4; D call uncertain. The CDR3 has 14 residues. V gave up 3 bases and J gave up 4 bases, with 9 bases separating them. Germline values: CDR1 SGHAT, CDR2 FQNNGV. Here the CDR3 reads CASSFGDINEKLFF. In DNA form, the CDR3 reads TGTGCCAGCAGCTTTGGAGATATTAATGAAAAACTGTTTTTT.

This clonotype has only a few counts. This chain links TRBV30 with TRBJ2-3; TRBD1 matches 9 bases. The ends lost 8 bases at V and 5 bases at J; junction bases unmatched: 11. The CDR3 runs 14 residues. Germline CDR1 GTSNPN, CDR2 SVGIG (reference sequence). The CDR3 reads CARGRGQGKDTQYF. The CDR3 bases are TGTGCCCGAGGCCGGGGACAGGGTAAAGATACGCAGTATTTT.

This clonotype has at least ten counts. This chain links TRBV27 with TRBJ1-2, with D maybe TRBD1 (6 bases). Trimming took off 3 bases at V and 4 bases at J, with 15 bases between the two ends. This CDR3 spans 15 amino acids. The germline V gene has CDR1 MNHEY and CDR2 SMNVEV (reference sequence). The CDR3 loop reads CASSFGRRGLYGYTF. CDR3 DNA: TGTGCCAGCAGTTTTGGCCGCAGGGGCCTCTATGGCTACACCTTC.

This clonotype was detected only once. The CDR3 loop is CASSPRGGGQNEQFF. CDR3 nucleotide sequence: TGTGCCAGTAGCCCCCGGGGGGGGGGCCAGAATGAGCAGTTCTTC. The V and J genes are TRBV19 and TRBJ2-1; TRBD2 agrees at 8 bases. Germline CDR1 is LNHDA and CDR2 is SQIVND (reference sequence). Germline trimming cut 6 bases from V and 7 bases from J; bases unmatched to any gene: 11. The length of the CDR3 is 15 residues.

CDR3 nucleotide sequence: TGTGCCAGCACCGGGACAGTTACTGGAAACACCATATATTTT. Amino acids: CASTGTVTGNTIYF. The chain employs TRBV12-3 or TRBV12-4 and TRBJ1-3, with TRBD1 matching over 7 bases. This CDR3 is 14 amino acids long. The J segment lost 2 bases and the V segment lost 7 bases, leaving 5 bases of the junction unmatched.

The V call is TRBV27, the J call TRBJ1-1; possibly TRBD1 for D (5 bases). V shed 3 bases and J shed 3 bases, with 14 bases lying between them. CDR1 is MNHEY, CDR2 SMNVEV, per germline (reference sequence). The CDR3 totals 15 residues. The CDR3 loop reads CASSFRTTGYTEAFF. The CDR3, as DNA: TGTGCCAGCAGTTTTCGGACAACGGGGTACACTGAAGCTTTCTTT.

This clonotype was counted at least ten times. This chain links TRBV11-2 with TRBJ2-3; 9 nucleotides agree with TRBD1. The CDR3 length is 17 residues. Germline CDR1 reads SGHAT; CDR2 reads FQNNGV. Germline trimming cut 0 bases from V and 2 bases from J; bases unmatched to any gene: 6. The CDR3 here is CASSLDGQGRNTDTQYF. The CDR3 DNA follows: TGTGCCAGCAGCTTAGATGGACAGGGGCGAAACACAGATACGCAGTATTTT.

Details on this clonotype: An end of the junction does not agree with germline; a read error may underlie this. The chain joins TRBV6-1 to TRBJ1-2, with 9 bases lining up with TRBD1. The germline V gene has CDR1 MNHNS and CDR2 SASEGT. CDR3 length equals 16 residues. The CDR3 nucleotides are TGTGCCGGCAGGTCCGGGACAGGGCGAGCTAACTATGGCTACACCTTC. Translation gives CAGRSGTGRANYGYTF.

Points on this clonotype: A much larger clone sits a single nucleotide away, making a read error possible. This chain links TRBV3-1 with TRBJ2-2; D perhaps matches TRBD2 (5 bases). V was cut by 1 base and J by 4 bases, with 10 bases left in between. There are 15 residues in the CDR3. Germline V lookup: CDR1 LGHDT, CDR2 YNNKEL (reference sequence). CDR3 amino acids: CASSQGGRATGELFF. As DNA, the CDR3 is TGTGCCAGCAGCCAAGGAGGGCGTGCCACCGGGGAGCTGTTTTTT.

This clonotype was seen only a few times. The chain has TRBV29-1 and TRBJ2-1; D not resolved. The CDR3 covers 12 residues. Trimming shortened V by 5 bases and J by 5 bases, and 10 bases separated the two germline ends. The germline gives CDR1 SQVTM, CDR2 ANQGSEA. DNA for the CDR3: TGCAGCGTTTCTCACCCCAACAATGAGCAGTTCTTC. Encoded protein: CSVSHPNNEQFF.

This clonotype was seen at least ten times. This chain joins TRBV20-1 and TRBJ1-2; TRBD1 is a possible D gene (6 bases). The CDR3 consists of 16 residues. Germline CDR1 is DFQATT and CDR2 is SNEGSKA (reference sequence). The germline V and J ends were trimmed by 2 bases and 6 bases, with 22 bases remaining between them. CDR3 sequence: CSARSLRGALGNGYTF. The CDR3 DNA follows: TGCAGTGCTAGAAGTCTTCGGGGGGCGCTTGGGAATGGCTACACCTTC.

This clonotype has a count of ten or more. The V call is TRBV5-1, the J call TRBJ2-1; TRBD1 aligns across 8 bases. CDR3 size: 18 residues. Germline V gene sequence: CDR1 SGHRS, CDR2 YFSETQ. V was pared by 1 base and J by 0 bases, with 9 bases of the junction left unmatched. CDR3 bases: TGCGCCAGCAGCTTGTCAGGGGGCCCATTGAGCTCCTACAATGAGCAGTTCTTC. This codes for CASSLSGGPLSSYNEQFF.

This clonotype has more than one count but fewer than ten. The chain links TRBV7-3 to TRBJ2-5; a possible D gene is TRBD2 (6 bases). The CDR3 is made up of 15 amino acids. Per the germline V gene, CDR1 is SGHTA and CDR2 is FQGTGA. V lost 7 bases, J lost 4 bases, and 19 bases lay in between. The chain's CDR3 is CASTPVTGVSETQYF. The CDR3, as DNA: TGTGCCAGCACCCCGGTTACGGGGGTGTCAGAGACCCAGTACTTC.

This clonotype was seen only a few times. The V call is TRBV7-2, the J call TRBJ2-1, with 9 bases that match TRBD1. The CDR3 sequence is 15 residues long. V lost 3 bases and J lost 3; bases outside the gene matches: 3. Germline CDR1 is SGHTA and CDR2 is FQGNSA. The CDR3 is CASSFQTGGYNEQFF. The CDR3 coding sequence is TGTGCCAGCAGCTTCCAGACAGGGGGCTACAATGAGCAGTTCTTC.

This chain links TRBV6-9 with TRBJ2-5; no definite D call. CDR1 and CDR2 (germline): MNHGY, SVAAGI. The CDR3 contains 15 residues. Trimming pared 4 bases from V and 1 base from J, leaving 13 bases between. The CDR3 nucleotides read TGTGCCAGCAGTTTGAACAGAGGAGTCCAAGAGACCCAGTACTTC. Encoded protein: CASSLNRGVQETQYF.

This chain uses TRBV12-5 with TRBJ2-1; perhaps TRBD2 as D (5 bases). This CDR3 is 15 amino acids long. The V end lost 1 base, the J end lost 9 bases, and 16 bases lay between the germline ends. CDR1 is LGHNT, CDR2 FRNRAP, per germline. The CDR3 region is CASGLGIASGSEQFF. CDR3 coding DNA: TGTGCTAGTGGTTTGGGGATAGCCTCGGGATCTGAGCAGTTCTTC.

This sequence joins TRBV11-3 and TRBJ1-4; TRBD1 matches 8 bases. From germline, CDR1 is SGHNT and CDR2 YENEEA. V lost 5 bases to trimming and J lost 5 bases; unmatched junction nucleotides: 7. CDR3 length equals 15 residues. CDR3 coding DNA: TGTGCCAGCAGCCCCGGGACAGGCGTAAATGAAAAACTGTTTTTT. It codes for CASSPGTGVNEKLFF.

This clonotype was picked up many times. V usage is TRBV30 and J usage is TRBJ1-5, with a tentative D call TRBD1 (6 bases). V gave up 3 bases and J gave up 4 bases, with 10 bases separating them. CDR3 length: 13 residues. Germline V lookup: CDR1 GTSNPN, CDR2 SVGIG (reference sequence). The DNA of the CDR3 is TGTGCCTGGAGACGGGGGGCAAATCAGCCCCAGCATTTT. This sequence encodes CAWRRGANQPQHF.

The table lists this clonotype with many counts. The rearrangement uses TRBV6-1 and TRBJ2-1; D may be TRBD1 or TRBD2 (6 bases each). Germline-derived CDR1 and CDR2 are MNHNS and SASEGT. The V gene lost 6 bases and the J gene lost 0 bases, with 12 bases spanning the gap. The CDR3 has 15 residues. Written as DNA, the CDR3 is TGTGCCAGCAGCTCGGGGGCCGTCTCCTACAATGAGCAGTTCTTC. Its translation: CASSSGAVSYNEQFF.

The rearrangement links TRBV24-1 to TRBJ2-5; the match to TRBD1 covers 7 bases. Germline V gives CDR1 KGHDR, CDR2 SFDVKD. V was clipped by 1 base and J by 3 bases; unmatched bases: 7. CDR3 length equals 16 residues. DNA for the CDR3: TGTGCCACCAGTGATTTAGGGACAGAAGCCAAAGAGACCCAGTACTTC. Protein: CATSDLGTEAKETQYF.

This clonotype was seen more than once but under ten times. This chain uses TRBV18 with TRBJ2-2; D might be TRBD1 (6 bases). Trimming took 5 bases from V and 3 from J, leaving 10 bases between them. The CDR3 spans 14 residues. Per the germline V gene, CDR1 is KGHSH and CDR2 is LQKENI. This chain's CDR3 is CASSTRQDTGELFF. The CDR3 DNA reads TGTGCCAGCTCAACTCGACAGGACACCGGGGAGCTGTTTTTT.

This clonotype was seen many times. The genes are TRBV6-1 and TRBJ2-7; D may be TRBD1 or TRBD2 (5 bases each). The CDR3 extends over 14 amino acids. The V gene's germline CDR1 is MNHNS and CDR2 SASEGT. Trimming cost V 4 bases and J 4 bases, with 14 bases left between them. The CDR3 DNA is TGTGCCAGCAGTGCCGGGACGGGCCGATACGAGCAGTACTTC. Residues: CASSAGTGRYEQYF.

The genes are TRBV27 and TRBJ1-5; D is perhaps TRBD1 (5 bases). Trimming took 9 bases from V and 4 from J, leaving 22 bases between them. This CDR3 is built from 16 residues. Germline loops: CDR1 MNHEY, CDR2 SMNVEV (reference sequence). DNA for the CDR3: TGTGCCAGTATCCTCCCAGGGCTCGGGGGGAATCAGCCCCAGCATTTT. As protein: CASILPGLGGNQPQHF.

V usage is TRBV7-9 and J usage is TRBJ2-3; 8 bases line up with TRBD2. The V segment lost 1 base and the J segment 3 bases; nucleotides outside the gene matches: 9. The germline V gene encodes CDR1 SEHNR and CDR2 FQNEAQ (reference sequence). This CDR3 spans 17 amino acids. The CDR3 reads CASSLDRLAGVTDTQYF. In nucleotides, the CDR3 is TGTGCCAGCAGCTTAGATCGGCTAGCGGGTGTGACAGATACGCAGTATTTT.

The sample holds many counts of this clonotype. The chain joins TRBV5-6 to TRBJ2-4; D possibly corresponds to TRBD2 (6 bases). Trimming shortened V by 0 bases and J by 0 bases, and 10 bases separated the two germline ends. In germline, CDR1 is SGHDT, CDR2 YYEEEE. The CDR3 contains 16 residues. DNA for the CDR3: TGTGCCAGCAGCTTGGAAGCGGGCAGAGCCAAAAACATTCAGTACTTC. Translated, it gives CASSLEAGRAKNIQYF.

The sample holds many counts of this clonotype. The chain combines TRBV3-1 with TRBJ2-3; D gene unclear. The CDR3 loop spans 16 amino acids. Germline lookup yields CDR1 LGHDT and CDR2 YNNKEL (reference sequence). Trimming stripped 1 base from V and 1 base from J, with 12 bases between. The CDR3 coding sequence is TGTGCCAGCAGCCAAGCCCGCCGGGTAGGCACAGATACGCAGTATTTT. It translates to CASSQARRVGTDTQYF.

V is TRBV15 and J is TRBJ1-1; D not resolved. CDR1 and CDR2 from the germline V gene are LNHNV and YYDKDF (reference sequence). V was cut by 1 base and J by 4 bases, with 7 bases left in between. The CDR3 is 13 amino acids. The CDR3 is CATSRVQSTEAFF. Here the CDR3 DNA reads TGTGCCACCAGCAGAGTCCAGAGCACTGAAGCTTTCTTT.